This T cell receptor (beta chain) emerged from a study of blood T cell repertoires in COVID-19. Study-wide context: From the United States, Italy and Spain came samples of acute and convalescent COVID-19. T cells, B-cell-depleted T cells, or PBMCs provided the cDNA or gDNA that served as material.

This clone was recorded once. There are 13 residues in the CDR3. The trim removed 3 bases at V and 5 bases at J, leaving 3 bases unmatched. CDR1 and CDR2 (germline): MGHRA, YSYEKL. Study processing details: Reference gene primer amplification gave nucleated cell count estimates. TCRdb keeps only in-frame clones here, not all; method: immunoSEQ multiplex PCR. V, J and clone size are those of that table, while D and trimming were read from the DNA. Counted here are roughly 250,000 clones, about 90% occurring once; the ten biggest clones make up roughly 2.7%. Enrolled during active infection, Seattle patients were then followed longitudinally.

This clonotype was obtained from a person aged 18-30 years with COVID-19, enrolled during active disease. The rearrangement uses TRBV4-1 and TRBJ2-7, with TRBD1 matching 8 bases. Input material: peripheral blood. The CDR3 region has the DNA TGCGCCAGCAGCCAGACAGGGGTCCACGAGCAGTACTTC. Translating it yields CASSQTGVHEQYF.